What follows are 8 T cell receptor beta chains derived from one specimen sequenced in a study of tissue T cells after allogeneic stem cell transplantation. The protocol was immunoSEQ multiplex PCR, while the TCRdb copy is restricted to in-frame clones and leaves out a portion. The sample carries about 460 clones, roughly 80% recorded once. The material sequenced was skin, taken at autopsy. Receptor source: a female patient aged 18 to 49 with steroid-refractory graft-versus-host disease after an allogeneic stem cell transplant. Some T cells could come from the graft donor.

In its sample, this clone was seen once. This chain uses TRBV10-3 with TRBJ2-7; 7 nucleotides agree with TRBD1. The V segment lost 8 bases and the J segment 3 bases; nucleotides outside the gene matches: 7. CDR1 is ENHRY and CDR2 is SYGVKD in the germline V gene. There are 13 residues in the CDR3. CDR3 coding DNA: TGTGCCATCGGAATACGGGACAGCTACGAGCAGTACTTC. Its translation: CAIGIRDSYEQYF.

A note on this clone: The junction differs from germline at one of its ends, possibly a read error. The V gene is TRBV7-7, the J gene TRBJ2-1; D not certain. The germline V gene encodes CDR1 SSHAT and CDR2 FNYEAQ (reference sequence). The CDR3 is 13 amino acids. The CDR3 loop is CASSFRVGNEQFF. CDR3 in DNA: TGTGCTAGCAGCTTCCGGGTTGGCAATGAGCAGTTCTTC.

The rearrangement links TRBV27 to TRBJ1-1; D might be TRBD1 (6 bases). The V end lost 6 bases, the J end lost 1 base, and 12 bases lay between the germline ends. The CDR3 loop spans 14 amino acids. The V gene's germline CDR1 is MNHEY and CDR2 SMNVEV (reference sequence). The CDR3 is CASSSDSPNTEAFF. The CDR3 DNA follows: TGTGCCAGCAGCTCGGACAGTCCGAACACTGAAGCTTTCTTT.

CDR3 in amino acids: CASSKVTGKNSPLHF. The CDR3 DNA reads as TGTGCCAGCAGCAAAGTCACAGGGAAAAATTCACCCCTCCACTTT. The chain joins TRBV7-8 to TRBJ1-6, with a possible D match to TRBD1 (6 bases). Trimming shortened V by 5 bases and J by 7 bases, and 15 bases separated the two germline ends. This CDR3 contains 15 residues. Germline CDR1 reads SGHVS; CDR2 reads FQNEAQ.

The chain joins TRBV5-8 to TRBJ1-2; 8 nucleotides match TRBD1. J was trimmed by 6 bases and V by 0 bases; bases with no gene match: 13. The V gene's germline CDR1 is SGHTS and CDR2 YDEGEE. The CDR3 sequence is 17 residues long. The DNA for the CDR3 is TGTGCCAGCAGCTTGGGGCCGAGGGACAGGCATTTGGATGGCTACACCTTC. It translates to CASSLGPRDRHLDGYTF.

A word on this clone: The germline gene is not matched at one end of the junction; a read error may be the cause. V gene TRBV5-1 combines with J gene TRBJ2-7; no clear D. The CDR3 length is 14 residues. CDR1 is SGHRS and CDR2 is YFSETQ in the germline V gene. The CDR3 here is CASSPLRKYSTPHF. Here the CDR3 DNA reads TGCGCCAGCAGCCCGCTCAGGAAATATAGTACGCCCCACTTC. Full variable domain (rest looked up from reference TRBV5-1 and TRBJ2-7): KAGVTQTPRYLIKTRGQQVTLSCSPISGHRSVSWYQQTPGQGLQFLFEYFSETQRNKGNFPGRFSGRQFSNSRSEMNVSTLELGDSALYLCASSPLRKYSTPHFGPGTRLTVT.

By share, this clone ranks as hyperexpanded (1% or more). This rearrangement joins TRBV7-9 to TRBJ2-1; 15 bases match TRBD2. The germline V gene has CDR1 SEHNR and CDR2 FQNEAQ (reference sequence). V lost 5 bases and J lost 1; bases outside the gene matches: 3. This CDR3 has 17 residues. The CDR3 region has the DNA TGTGCCAGCAGCGGACTAGCGGGAGGGCCGTCCTACAATGAGCAGTTCTTC. Translated, it gives CASSGLAGGPSYNEQFF.

The J gene is TRBJ2-4, the V gene TRBV3-1 (or the pseudogene TRBV3-2), with a possible D match to TRBD1 (5 bases). The CDR3 is 11 amino acids. From germline, CDR1 is LGHDT and CDR2 YNNKEL (reference sequence). V was trimmed by 8 bases and J by 8 bases, leaving 10 bases between them. Written as DNA, the CDR3 is TGTGCCAGCTCCCAAGGGGACATTCAGTACTTC. Protein: CASSQGDIQYF.